This T cell receptor beta chain was sequenced for a study of CXCR3-negative and CXCR3-positive naive CD8 T cells. Study background: The libraries together contributed approximately 150 million TRB reads, each supplying about 1.5 +/- 0.3 million.

It was by 5' RACE with UMI labels that the TRB cDNA libraries were prepared. Following a re-call of the 5' RACE reads, TCRdb has one entry per CDR3 protein and lacks DNA. This listing includes around 60,000 distinct CDR3 sequences. Germline CDR1 and CDR2: SEHNR and FQNEAQ (reference sequence). The CDR3 is 15 residues long. Study-level findings and limits: Naive cells positive for CXCR3 carried more hydrophobic TRB CDR3s than CXCR3-negative ones. From TRB CDR3 properties, TCR strength was inferred; surface CD5 did not differ between naive subsets. Cryopreserved PBMCs had partly decreased CXCR3 expression; fresh PBMCs were used in most assays.

On this clonotype itself: What it recognizes is unknown.

Triplicates of about 300,000 cells were sorted from each CD8+ T cell subset. The chain recombines TRBV7-9 with TRBJ2-7; lacking DNA, the TRBD1 call made by TCRdb goes unchecked. The source is a human donor in good health. Some clones in this sample may be carry-over from other donors' samples. The sequenced sample was naive CXCR3+ CD8+ T cells from blood. Subset reported: CD45RO-CCR7+CD27+CD95- naive CD8+ T cells expressing CXCR3 (TNR3+). CDR3 sequence reads: CASSPGQGVVYEQYF. The complete variable domain, with remaining parts taken from reference TRBV7-9 and TRBJ2-7, reads DTGVSQNPRHKITKRGQNVTFRCDPISEHNRLYWYRQTLGQGPEFLTYFQNEAQLEKSRLLSDRFSAERPKGSFSTLEIQRTEQGDSAMYLCASSPGQGVVYEQYFGPGTRLTVT.